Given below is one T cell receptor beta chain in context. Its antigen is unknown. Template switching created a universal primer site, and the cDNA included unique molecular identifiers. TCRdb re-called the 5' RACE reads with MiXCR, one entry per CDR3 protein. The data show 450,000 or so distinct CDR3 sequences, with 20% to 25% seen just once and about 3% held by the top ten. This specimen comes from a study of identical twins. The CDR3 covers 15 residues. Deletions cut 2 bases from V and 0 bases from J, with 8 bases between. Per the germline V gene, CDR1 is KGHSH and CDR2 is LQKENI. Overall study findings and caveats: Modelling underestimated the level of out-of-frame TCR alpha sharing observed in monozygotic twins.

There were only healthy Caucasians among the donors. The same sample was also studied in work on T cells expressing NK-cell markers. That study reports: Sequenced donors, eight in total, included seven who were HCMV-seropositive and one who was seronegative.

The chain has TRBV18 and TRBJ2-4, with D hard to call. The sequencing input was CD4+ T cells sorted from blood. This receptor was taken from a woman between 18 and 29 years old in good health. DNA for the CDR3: TGTGCCAGCTCACCAAGTTCGCCAGCCAAAAACATTCAGTACTTC. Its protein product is CASSPSSPAKNIQYF.